This is a list of T cell receptor beta chains from one sample in a study of T cells after yellow fever vaccination. A single record per CDR3 protein comes from TCRdb applying MiXCR to the 5' RACE reads. The sample holds 500,000 to 550,000 distinct CDR3 sequences; 21% are singletons and the top ten take roughly a sixth. The material was PBMCs, obtained more than 20 days after the first yellow fever vaccination. The receptors come from a man younger than 30 who received the YFV17D yellow fever vaccine. The CDR3 runs from the conserved cysteine through the conserved F or W. The order of the fields is clone size, V gene, D gene, J gene, CDR3 DNA, CDR3 protein. A D gene is named only where the DNA matches it firmly. Only some rows state a clone size, as once, few, many or a class for expanded clones.

abundance: few
v_gene: TRBV20-1
d_gene: NA
j_gene: TRBJ2-5
CDR3nt: TGCAGTGCTAGAGGGGCTAGATTGGAGGAAGAGACCCAGTACTTC
CDR3aa: CSARGARLEEETQYF

abundance: few
v_gene: TRBV7-3
d_gene: TRBD2
j_gene: TRBJ2-1
CDR3nt: TGTGCCAGCAGCACCGGGTTAGCGGGGCCATACAATGAGCAGTTCTTC
CDR3aa: CASSTGLAGPYNEQFF

abundance: NA
v_gene: TRBV28
d_gene: NA
j_gene: TRBJ1-4
CDR3nt: TGTGCCAGCAGCCCCCCCGGGGAGGGAAAACTGTTTTTT
CDR3aa: CASSPPGEGKLFF

abundance: few
v_gene: TRBV7-2
d_gene: TRBD1
j_gene: TRBJ2-1
CDR3nt: TGTGCCAGCAGCTTATGGACAGGGGTAGAGGAGCAGTTCTTC
CDR3aa: CASSLWTGVEEQFF

abundance: NA
v_gene: TRBV2
d_gene: NA
j_gene: TRBJ2-5
CDR3nt: TGTGCCAGCAGTGGGTCCGGCGAGACCCAGTACTTC
CDR3aa: CASSGSGETQYF

abundance: NA
v_gene: TRBV7-9
d_gene: TRBD2
j_gene: TRBJ2-7
CDR3nt: TGTGCCAGCAGCAGAACTAGCGGGGGGGCTGACGAGCAGTACTTC
CDR3aa: CASSRTSGGADEQYF

abundance: few
v_gene: TRBV24-1
d_gene: NA
j_gene: TRBJ2-3
CDR3nt: TGTGCCACCAGTGATTCGGGCCAGAGCACAGATACGCAGTATTTT
CDR3aa: CATSDSGQSTDTQYF

abundance: NA
v_gene: TRBV7-6
d_gene: TRBD2
j_gene: TRBJ2-2
CDR3nt: TGTGCCAGCAGCTCACCGACTAGCGGGGGTAACGGGGAGCTGTTTTTT
CDR3aa: CASSSPTSGGNGELFF

abundance: few
v_gene: TRBV20-1
d_gene: NA
j_gene: TRBJ1-4
CDR3nt: TGCAGTGCTAGAATAAGGGGTGAAAAACTGTTTTTT
CDR3aa: CSARIRGEKLFF

abundance: few
v_gene: TRBV24-1
d_gene: TRBD2
j_gene: TRBJ2-1
CDR3nt: TGTGCCACCAGTGGTCGCGGGGGACCTGGAACCTACGATTACAATGAGCAGTTCTTC
CDR3aa: CATSGRGGPGTYDYNEQFF

abundance: NA
v_gene: TRBV3-1
d_gene: NA
j_gene: TRBJ1-2
CDR3nt: TGTGCCAGCAGCCAAAGTGCTCGGGATGGCTACACCTTC
CDR3aa: CASSQSARDGYTF

abundance: NA
v_gene: TRBV5-1
d_gene: NA
j_gene: TRBJ1-2
CDR3nt: TGCGCCAGCAGCTTGGATTTCGGCGGATCTGGTGGCTACACCTTC
CDR3aa: CASSLDFGGSGGYTF

abundance: few
v_gene: TRBV7-9
d_gene: NA
j_gene: TRBJ1-4
CDR3nt: TGTGCCAGCAGCTTGGGGCCGGCAACTAATGAAAAACTGTTTTTT
CDR3aa: CASSLGPATNEKLFF

abundance: NA
v_gene: TRBV4-1
d_gene: TRBD2
j_gene: TRBJ2-5
CDR3nt: TGCGCCAGCAGCCAGCGACTAGCGGGGGCTGGAGAGACCCAGTACTTC
CDR3aa: CASSQRLAGAGETQYF

abundance: few
v_gene: TRBV7-2
d_gene: NA
j_gene: TRBJ2-3
CDR3nt: TGTGCCAGCAGCTTAAGGCGGCAGGGTGGAGATACGCAGTATTTT
CDR3aa: CASSLRRQGGDTQYF

abundance: few
v_gene: TRBV6-5
d_gene: NA
j_gene: TRBJ1-5
CDR3nt: TGTGCCAGCAGTTACTCGGGGGTCGGTAGCAATCAGCCCCAGCATTTT
CDR3aa: CASSYSGVGSNQPQHF

abundance: few
v_gene: TRBV18
d_gene: TRBD2
j_gene: TRBJ2-5
CDR3nt: TGTGCCAGCTCAAGGGGGACTAGCGGGTCCTCAGAAGAGACCCAGTACTTC
CDR3aa: CASSRGTSGSSEETQYF

abundance: NA
v_gene: TRBV6-5
d_gene: NA
j_gene: TRBJ2-3
CDR3nt: TGTGCCAGCAGTTACTCGCCCGCTAGCACAGATACGCAGTATTTT
CDR3aa: CASSYSPASTDTQYF

abundance: few
v_gene: TRBV11-2
d_gene: NA
j_gene: TRBJ1-4
CDR3nt: TGTGCCAGCAGCTCCAGGGAGGGGATGCTTTTT
CDR3aa: CASSSREGMLF

abundance: NA
v_gene: TRBV24-1
d_gene: NA
j_gene: TRBJ2-2
CDR3nt: TGTGCCACCAGTGACGCCGGGGAGCTGTTTTTT
CDR3aa: CATSDAGELFF

abundance: NA
v_gene: TRBV7-9
d_gene: NA
j_gene: TRBJ1-1
CDR3nt: TGTGCCAGCAGCGCAAGCCCCGGGGCTAAGAACACTGAAGCTTTCTTT
CDR3aa: CASSASPGAKNTEAFF

abundance: NA
v_gene: TRBV15
d_gene: NA
j_gene: TRBJ1-5
CDR3nt: TGTGCCACCAGCAGAGATTTCCCAGGGTACAGCAATCAGCCCCAGCATTTT
CDR3aa: CATSRDFPGYSNQPQHF

abundance: NA
v_gene: TRBV24-1
d_gene: TRBD1
j_gene: TRBJ1-5
CDR3nt: TGTGCCACCAGTGACCCTAGGGGTTCCGGTAGTGGACAGGGACACCAGCCCCAGCATTTT
CDR3aa: CATSDPRGSGSGQGHQPQHF

abundance: NA
v_gene: TRBV14
d_gene: TRBD2
j_gene: TRBJ2-1
CDR3nt: TGTGCCAGCAGCCAAGATCTCAGCGGGGGGGCCAGAGAGCAGTTCTTC
CDR3aa: CASSQDLSGGAREQFF

abundance: NA
v_gene: TRBV7-2
d_gene: NA
j_gene: TRBJ2-5
CDR3nt: TGTGCCAGCAGCCCAGGACCCCTGGACCAGTACTTC
CDR3aa: CASSPGPLDQYF

abundance: NA
v_gene: TRBV20-1
d_gene: NA
j_gene: TRBJ2-1
CDR3nt: TGCAGTGCCCGAGGGCAGTTCTTC
CDR3aa: CSARGQFF

abundance: NA
v_gene: TRBV11-2
d_gene: TRBD1
j_gene: TRBJ1-1
CDR3nt: TGTGCCAGCAGACACACAGGGGCTGAAGCTTTCTTT
CDR3aa: CASRHTGAEAFF

abundance: NA
v_gene: TRBV4-1
d_gene: NA
j_gene: TRBJ1-4
CDR3nt: TGCGCCAGCAGCCAAGTACTGGGTCGGACTAATGAAAAACTGTTTTTT
CDR3aa: CASSQVLGRTNEKLFF

abundance: few
v_gene: TRBV27
d_gene: NA
j_gene: TRBJ2-2
CDR3nt: TGTGCCAGCAAGTCGCAGGATTCCGGGGAGCTGTTTTTT
CDR3aa: CASKSQDSGELFF

abundance: many
v_gene: TRBV20-1
d_gene: NA
j_gene: TRBJ2-3
CDR3nt: TGCAGTGCTAGAGGGCCCCCTGACGGGGATACGCAGTATTTT
CDR3aa: CSARGPPDGDTQYF

abundance: few
v_gene: TRBV11-2
d_gene: NA
j_gene: TRBJ2-3
CDR3nt: TGTGCCAGCAGCCACTTAGAAGAACAGGGCACGTACCTCAATACGCAGTATTTT
CDR3aa: CASSHLEEQGTYLNTQYF